This TCR beta chain originates from a study of T cells expressing NK-cell markers. General study findings and limits: It remained uncertain whether the expanded NKG2C+ T cell clones were specific for HCMV antigens.

5'RACE template switching with UMIs generated TCR beta cDNA. Reanalyzing the 5' RACE reads, TCRdb keeps one entry per CDR3 protein, without DNA. This table lists approximately 550,000 distinct CDR3 sequences. Concerning this clonotype: Its cognate antigen is unknown.

CDR1 is SGHTA and CDR2 is FQGNSA in the germline V gene. The CDR3 extends over 17 amino acids. The sample consisted of blood T cells: a sorted CD56 or NKG2C T cell subset, CD4+ or CD8+ T cells, or bulk PBMC T cells (not recorded which). The chain is built from TRBV7-2 and TRBJ2-2; TCRdb's D call of TRBD1 is untestable without DNA. This clonotype was sampled from a man between 18 and 29 years old in good health. The CDR3 protein is CASSTQAAAIGAGELFF.